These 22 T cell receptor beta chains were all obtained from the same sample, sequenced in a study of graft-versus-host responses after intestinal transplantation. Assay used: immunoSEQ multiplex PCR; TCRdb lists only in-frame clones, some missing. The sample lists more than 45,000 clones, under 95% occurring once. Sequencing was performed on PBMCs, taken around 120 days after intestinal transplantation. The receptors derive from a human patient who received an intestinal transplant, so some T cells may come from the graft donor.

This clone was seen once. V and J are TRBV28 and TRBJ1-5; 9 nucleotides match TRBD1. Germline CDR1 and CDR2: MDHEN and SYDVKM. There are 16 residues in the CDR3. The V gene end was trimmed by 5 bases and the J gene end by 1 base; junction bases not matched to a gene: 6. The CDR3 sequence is CASSPRTGASNQPQHF. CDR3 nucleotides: TGTGCCAGCAGTCCTCGGACAGGGGCCAGCAATCAGCCCCAGCATTTT.

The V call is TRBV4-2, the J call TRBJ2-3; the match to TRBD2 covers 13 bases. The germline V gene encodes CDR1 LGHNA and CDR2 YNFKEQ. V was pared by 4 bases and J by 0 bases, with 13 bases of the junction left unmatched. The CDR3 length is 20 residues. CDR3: CASSPYGTSGEGISTDTQYF. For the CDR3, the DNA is TGTGCCAGCAGCCCATATGGGACTAGCGGGGAGGGGATCAGCACAGATACGCAGTATTTT.

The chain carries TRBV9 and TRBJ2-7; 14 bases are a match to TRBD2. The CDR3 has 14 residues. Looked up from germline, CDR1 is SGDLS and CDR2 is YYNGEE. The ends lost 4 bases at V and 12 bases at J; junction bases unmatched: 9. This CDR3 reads CASSPGLAGVGPYF. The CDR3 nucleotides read TGTGCCAGCAGCCCGGGACTAGCGGGGGTTGGTCCGTACTTC. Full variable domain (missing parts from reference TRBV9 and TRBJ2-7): DSGVTQTPKHLITATGQRVTLRCSPRSGDLSVYWYQQSLDQGLQFLIQYYNGEERAKGNILERFSAQQFPDLHSELNLSSLELGDSALYFCASSPGLAGVGPYFGPGTRLTVT.

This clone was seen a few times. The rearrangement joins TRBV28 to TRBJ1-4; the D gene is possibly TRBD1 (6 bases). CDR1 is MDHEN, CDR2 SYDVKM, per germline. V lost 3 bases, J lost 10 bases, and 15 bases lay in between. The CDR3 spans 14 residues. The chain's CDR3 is CASSFRREGGKLFF. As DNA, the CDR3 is TGTGCCAGCAGTTTTCGGAGGGAAGGGGGAAAACTGTTTTTT.

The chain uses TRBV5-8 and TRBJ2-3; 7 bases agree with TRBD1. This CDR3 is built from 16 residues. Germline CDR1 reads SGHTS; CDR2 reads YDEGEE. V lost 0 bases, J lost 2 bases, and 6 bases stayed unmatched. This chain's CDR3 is CASSLEGTEATDTQYF. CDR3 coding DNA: TGTGCCAGCAGCTTGGAAGGGACAGAGGCCACAGATACGCAGTATTTT.

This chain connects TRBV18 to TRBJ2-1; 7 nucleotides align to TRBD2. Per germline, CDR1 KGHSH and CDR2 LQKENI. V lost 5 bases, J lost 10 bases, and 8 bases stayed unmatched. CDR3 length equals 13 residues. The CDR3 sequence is CASSSLAAGEQFF. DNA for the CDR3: TGTGCCAGCTCATCCCTAGCGGCGGGGGAGCAGTTCTTC.

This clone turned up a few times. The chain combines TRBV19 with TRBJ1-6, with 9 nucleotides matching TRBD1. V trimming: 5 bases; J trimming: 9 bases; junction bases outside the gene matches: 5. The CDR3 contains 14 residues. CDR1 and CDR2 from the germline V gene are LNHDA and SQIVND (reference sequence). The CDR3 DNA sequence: TGTGCCAGTAGTGCAGGACAGGGGAGTTCACCCCTCCACTTT. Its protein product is CASSAGQGSSPLHF.

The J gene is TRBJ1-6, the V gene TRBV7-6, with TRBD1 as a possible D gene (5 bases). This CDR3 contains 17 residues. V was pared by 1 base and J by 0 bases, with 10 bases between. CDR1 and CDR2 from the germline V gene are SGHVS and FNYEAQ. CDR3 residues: CASSLGVRGSYNSPLHF. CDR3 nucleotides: TGTGCCAGCAGCTTAGGGGTGAGGGGCTCCTATAATTCACCCCTCCACTTT.

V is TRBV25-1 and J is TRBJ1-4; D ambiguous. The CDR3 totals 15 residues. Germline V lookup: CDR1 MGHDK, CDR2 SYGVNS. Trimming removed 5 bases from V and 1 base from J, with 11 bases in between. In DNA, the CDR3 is TGTGCCAGCAGTAGAGGATGGGGAACTAATGAAAAACTGTTTTTT. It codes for CASSRGWGTNEKLFF. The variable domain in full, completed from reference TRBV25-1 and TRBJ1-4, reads EADIYQTPRYLVIGTGKKITLECSQTMGHDKMYWYQQDPGMELHLIHYSYGVNSTEKGDLSSESTVSRIRTEHFPLTLESARPSHTSQYLCASSRGWGTNEKLFFGSGTQLSVL.

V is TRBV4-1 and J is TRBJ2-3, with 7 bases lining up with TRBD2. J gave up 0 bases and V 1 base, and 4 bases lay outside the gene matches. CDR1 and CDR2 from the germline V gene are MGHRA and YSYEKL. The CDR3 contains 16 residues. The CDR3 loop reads CASSQGWGGSTDTQYF. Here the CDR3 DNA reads TGCGCCAGCAGCCAAGGGTGGGGGGGAAGCACAGATACGCAGTATTTT.

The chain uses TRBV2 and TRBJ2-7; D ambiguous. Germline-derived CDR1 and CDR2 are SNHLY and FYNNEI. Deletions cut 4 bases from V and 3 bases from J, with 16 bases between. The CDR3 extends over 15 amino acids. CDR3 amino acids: CASSGKFGGSYEQYF. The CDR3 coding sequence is TGTGCCAGCAGTGGAAAGTTCGGTGGCAGCTACGAGCAGTACTTC.

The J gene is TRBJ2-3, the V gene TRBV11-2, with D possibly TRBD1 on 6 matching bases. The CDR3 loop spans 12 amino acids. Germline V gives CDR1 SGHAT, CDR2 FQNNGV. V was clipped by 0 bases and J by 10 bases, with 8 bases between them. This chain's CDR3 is CASSLDSGAQYF. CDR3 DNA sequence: TGTGCCAGCAGCTTAGATTCAGGGGCGCAGTATTTT. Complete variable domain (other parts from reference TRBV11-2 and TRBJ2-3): EAGVAQSPRYKIIEKRQSVAFWCNPISGHATLYWYQQILGQGPKLLIQFQNNGVVDDSQLPKDRFSAERLKGVDSTLKIQPAKLEDSAVYLCASSLDSGAQYFGPGTRLTVL.

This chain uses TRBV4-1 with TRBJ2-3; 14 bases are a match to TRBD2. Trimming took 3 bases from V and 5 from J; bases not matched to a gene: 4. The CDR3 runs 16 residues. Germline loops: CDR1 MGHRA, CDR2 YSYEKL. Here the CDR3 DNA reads TGCGCCAGCAGCCAGACTAGCGGGGGGGCGGGAGATACGCAGTATTTT. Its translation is CASSQTSGGAGDTQYF.

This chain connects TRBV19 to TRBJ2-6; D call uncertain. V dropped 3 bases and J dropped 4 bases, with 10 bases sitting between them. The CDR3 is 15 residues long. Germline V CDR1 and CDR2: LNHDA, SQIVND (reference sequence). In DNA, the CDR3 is TGTGCCAGTAGTATCACTTACGGGGGGGCCAACGTCCTGACTTTC. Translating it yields CASSITYGGANVLTF. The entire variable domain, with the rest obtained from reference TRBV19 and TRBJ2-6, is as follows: DGGITQSPKYLFRKEGQNVTLSCEQNLNHDAMYWYRQDPGQGLRLIYYSQIVNDFQKGDIAEGYSVSREKKESFPLTVTSAQKNPTAFYLCASSITYGGANVLTFGAGSRLTVL.

The CDR3 spells CASSLDGLRDTQYF. CDR3 nucleotide sequence: TGTGCCAGCAGCTTGGATGGGTTGCGAGATACGCAGTATTTT. The genes are TRBV5-4 and TRBJ2-3; D ambiguous. The CDR3 runs to 14 residues. V dropped 0 bases and J dropped 5 bases, with 10 bases sitting between them. Germline CDR1 is SGHNT and CDR2 is YYREEE (reference sequence).

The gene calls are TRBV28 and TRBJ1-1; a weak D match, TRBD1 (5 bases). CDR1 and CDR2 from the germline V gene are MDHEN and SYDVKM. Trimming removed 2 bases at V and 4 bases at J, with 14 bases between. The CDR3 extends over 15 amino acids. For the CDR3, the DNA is TGTGCCAGCAGTTTACTGTCCTGGGGGAGCACTGAAGCTTTCTTT. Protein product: CASSLLSWGSTEAFF.

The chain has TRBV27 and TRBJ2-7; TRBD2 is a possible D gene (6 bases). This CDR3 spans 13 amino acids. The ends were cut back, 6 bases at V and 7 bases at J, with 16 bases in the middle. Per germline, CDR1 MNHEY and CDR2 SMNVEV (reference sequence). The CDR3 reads CASSRTAGGEQYF. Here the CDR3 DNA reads TGTGCCAGCAGCAGGACGGCAGGAGGGGAGCAGTACTTC.

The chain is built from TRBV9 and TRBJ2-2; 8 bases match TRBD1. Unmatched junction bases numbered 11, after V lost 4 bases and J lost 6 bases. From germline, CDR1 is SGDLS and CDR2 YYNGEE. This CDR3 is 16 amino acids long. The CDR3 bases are TGTGCCAGCAGCCCGAGGACAGGGAATTCACCCGGGGAGCTGTTTTTT. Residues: CASSPRTGNSPGELFF.

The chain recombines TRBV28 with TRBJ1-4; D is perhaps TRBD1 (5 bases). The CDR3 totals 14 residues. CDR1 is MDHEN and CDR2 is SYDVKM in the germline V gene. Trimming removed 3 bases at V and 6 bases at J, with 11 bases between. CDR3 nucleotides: TGTGCCAGCAGTTTTCGGGGGGAGGATGAAAAACTGTTTTTT. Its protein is CASSFRGEDEKLFF.

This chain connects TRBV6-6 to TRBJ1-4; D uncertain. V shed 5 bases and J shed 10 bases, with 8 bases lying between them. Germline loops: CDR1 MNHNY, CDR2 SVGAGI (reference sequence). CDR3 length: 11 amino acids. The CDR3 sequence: CASSTPGKLFF. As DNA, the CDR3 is TGTGCCAGCAGTACCCCCGGAAAACTGTTTTTT.

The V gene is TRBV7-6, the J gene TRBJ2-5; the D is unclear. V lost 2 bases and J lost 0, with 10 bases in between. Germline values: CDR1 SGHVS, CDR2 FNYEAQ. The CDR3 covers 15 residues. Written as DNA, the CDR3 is TGTGCCAGCAGCTTATTTCCCTCGTACCAAGAGACCCAGTACTTC. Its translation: CASSLFPSYQETQYF.

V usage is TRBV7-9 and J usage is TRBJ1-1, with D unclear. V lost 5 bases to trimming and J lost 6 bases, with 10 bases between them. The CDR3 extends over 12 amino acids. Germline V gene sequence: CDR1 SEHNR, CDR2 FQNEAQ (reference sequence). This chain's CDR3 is CASSARVPEAFF. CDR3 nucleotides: TGTGCCAGCAGCGCTCGGGTCCCTGAAGCTTTCTTT.